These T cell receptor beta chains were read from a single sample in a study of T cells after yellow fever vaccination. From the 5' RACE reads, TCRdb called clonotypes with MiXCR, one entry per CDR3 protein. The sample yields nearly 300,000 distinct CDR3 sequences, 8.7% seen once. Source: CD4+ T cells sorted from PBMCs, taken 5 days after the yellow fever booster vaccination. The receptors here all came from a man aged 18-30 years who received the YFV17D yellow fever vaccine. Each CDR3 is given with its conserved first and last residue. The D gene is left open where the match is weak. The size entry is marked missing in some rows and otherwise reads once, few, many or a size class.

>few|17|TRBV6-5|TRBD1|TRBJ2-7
TGTGCCAGCAGTTACCGCCGAAGGGGGCCTAGCTCCTACGAGCAGTACTTC
CASSYRRRGPSSYEQYF
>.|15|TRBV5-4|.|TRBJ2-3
TGTGCCAGCAGCTTAAGGGCAGGGACGACAGATACGCAGTATTTT
CASSLRAGTTDTQYF
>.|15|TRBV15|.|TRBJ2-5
TGTGCCACCAGGGGGGTTTGGTCGAACCAAGAGACCCAGTACTTC
CATRGVWSNQETQYF
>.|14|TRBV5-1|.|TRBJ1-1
TGCGCCAGCAGTCCCCGGGGGAAGAACACTGAAGCTTTCTTT
CASSPRGKNTEAFF
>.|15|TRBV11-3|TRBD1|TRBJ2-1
TGTGCCAGCAGCTCCGGACAGGGCCTTGGGAATGAGCAGTTCTTC
CASSSGQGLGNEQFF
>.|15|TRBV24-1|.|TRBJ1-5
TGTGCCACCAGCCCGGGGGGCGGAGACAATCAGCCCCAGCATTTT
CATSPGGGDNQPQHF
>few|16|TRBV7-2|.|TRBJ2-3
TGTGCCAGCAGCGATAAGATGACATTTAGCACAGATACGCAGTATTTT
CASSDKMTFSTDTQYF
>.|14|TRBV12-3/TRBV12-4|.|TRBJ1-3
TGTGCCAGCAGTTTGCAAGGGACCGGAAACACCATATATTTT
CASSLQGTGNTIYF
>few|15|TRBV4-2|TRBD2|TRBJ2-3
TGTGCCAGCAGCCTAGCGGGGAGGGATGAAGATACGCAGTATTTT
CASSLAGRDEDTQYF
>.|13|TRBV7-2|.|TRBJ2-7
TGTGCCAGCAGCTTAGGGTTTTCCTACGAGCAGTACTTC
CASSLGFSYEQYF
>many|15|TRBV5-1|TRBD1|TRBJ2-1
TGCGCCAGCAGCTTATATGGACAGGAAAACAATGAGCAGTTCTTC
CASSLYGQENNEQFF
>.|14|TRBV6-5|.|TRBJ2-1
TGTGCCAGCAGTTTAGGCCGTAATCGGAATGAGCAGTTCTTC
CASSLGRNRNEQFF
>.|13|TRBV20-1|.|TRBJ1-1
TGCAGTGCTAGGTCGGGGGGAGGGACTGAAGCTTTCTTT
CSARSGGGTEAFF
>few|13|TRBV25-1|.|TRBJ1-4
TGTGCCATCTATCCGGGACGTTCCGAAAAACTGTTTTTT
CAIYPGRSEKLFF
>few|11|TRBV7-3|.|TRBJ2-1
TGTGCCAGCAGCGAGGGAATCATTCAGTTCTTC
CASSEGIIQFF
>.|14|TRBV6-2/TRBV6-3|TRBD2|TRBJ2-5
TGTGCCAGCAGGATGAGCGGGGGGCCAGGGACCCAGTACTTC
CASRMSGGPGTQYF
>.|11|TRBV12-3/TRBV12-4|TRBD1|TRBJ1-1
TGTGCCAGCAGTTTAAGGGGGCCAGCTTTCTTT
CASSLRGPAFF
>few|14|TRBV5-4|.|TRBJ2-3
TGTGCCAGCAGCCCCCCATATGGGACAGATACGCAGTATTTT
CASSPPYGTDTQYF